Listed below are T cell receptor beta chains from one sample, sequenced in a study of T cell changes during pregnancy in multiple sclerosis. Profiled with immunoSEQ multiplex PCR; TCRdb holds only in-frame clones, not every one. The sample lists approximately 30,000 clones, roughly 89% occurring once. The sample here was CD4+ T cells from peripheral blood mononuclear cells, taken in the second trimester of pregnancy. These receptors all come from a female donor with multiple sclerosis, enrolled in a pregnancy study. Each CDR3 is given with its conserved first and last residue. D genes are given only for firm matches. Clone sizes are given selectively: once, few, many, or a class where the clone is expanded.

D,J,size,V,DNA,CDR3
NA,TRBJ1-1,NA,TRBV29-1,TGCAGCGTTGAAGACGGATGGGGCATGAACACTGAAGCTTTCTTT,CSVEDGWGMNTEAFF
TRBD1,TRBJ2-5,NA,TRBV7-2,TGTGCCAGCAGCTACAACAGGGGGCCCGAGACCCAGTACTTC,CASSYNRGPETQYF
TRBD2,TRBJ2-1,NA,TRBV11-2,TGTGCCAGCAGCTTCGGGGGGGGGCGGGATTCCTACAATGAGCAGTTCTTC,CASSFGGGRDSYNEQFF
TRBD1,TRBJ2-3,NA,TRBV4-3,TGCGCCAGCAGTCCTCGAGGACAGGCCACCTTCACTTACACAGATACGCAGTATTTT,CASSPRGQATFTYTDTQYF
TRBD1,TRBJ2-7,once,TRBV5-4,TGTGCCATCCGGGACAGGGGACGGGACGAGCAGTACTTC,CAIRDRGRDEQYF
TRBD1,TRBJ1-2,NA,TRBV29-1,TGCAGCGTTGTTTCGATTCAGGGGGTGGACTATGGCTACACCTTC,CSVVSIQGVDYGYTF
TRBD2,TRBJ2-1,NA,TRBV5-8,TGTGCCAGCAGCTCCTTCGGGGGGAGAAAGAATGAGCAGTTCTTC,CASSSFGGRKNEQFF
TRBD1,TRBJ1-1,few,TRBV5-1,TGCGCCAGCAGCTACAGGGGGAACCAGTTCAACACTGAAGCTTTCTTT,CASSYRGNQFNTEAFF
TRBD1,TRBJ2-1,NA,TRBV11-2,TGTGCCAGCAGCCTTGGGACAGGGGTAAAGGGTGAGCAGTTCTTC,CASSLGTGVKGEQFF
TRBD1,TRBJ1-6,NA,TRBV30,TGTGCCTGGAGGGACAGGGGGCATTCACCCCTCCACTTT,CAWRDRGHSPLHF
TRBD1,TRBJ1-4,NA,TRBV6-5,TGTGCCAGCAGTCGGACAGGGATTTCCGAAAAACTGTTTTTT,CASSRTGISEKLFF
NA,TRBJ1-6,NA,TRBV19,TGTGCCAGGAGAGGGAGCTCCTATAATTCACCCCTCCACTTT,CARRGSSYNSPLHF
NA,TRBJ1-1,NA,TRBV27,TGTGCCAGCAGTTTCTTCGGCGGGTACACTGAAGCTTTCTTT,CASSFFGGYTEAFF
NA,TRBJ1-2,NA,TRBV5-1,TGCGCCAGCAGCTTGGCGGGGTACTATGGCTACACCTTC,CASSLAGYYGYTF
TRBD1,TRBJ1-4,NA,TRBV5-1,TGCGCCAGCGTTCGAGGCGCAGGGGGAGCTAATGAAAAACTGTTTTTT,CASVRGAGGANEKLFF
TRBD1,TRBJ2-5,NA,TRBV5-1,TGCGCCAGCAGAGGGGCGGGACAGGGATGGGAGACCCAGTACTTC,CASRGAGQGWETQYF
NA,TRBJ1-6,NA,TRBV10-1,TGCGCCAGCAGCCTTCTTGGGGGCCCACGAACCTCAAGGGATAATTCACCCCTCCACTTT,CASSLLGGPRTSRDNSPLHF
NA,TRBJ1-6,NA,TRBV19,TGTGCCAGTAGTCCTTCGAGGGTCTCTAATTCACCCCTCCACTTT,CASSPSRVSNSPLHF
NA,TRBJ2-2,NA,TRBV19,TGTGCCAGTATGGGGACAACTGACACCGGGGAGCTGTTTTTT,CASMGTTDTGELFF
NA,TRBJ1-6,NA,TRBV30,TGTGCCTGTCAGATAGGGGCCTGGGGTTCACCCCTCCACTTT,CACQIGAWGSPLHF
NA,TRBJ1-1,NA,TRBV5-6,TGTGCCAGCCAGGGCGGTAACACTGAAGCTTTCTTT,CASQGGNTEAFF
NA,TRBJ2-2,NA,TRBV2,TGTGCCAGCAGTGAATGGGGGGGGCAAGGAACCGGGGAGCTGTTTTTT,CASSEWGGQGTGELFF
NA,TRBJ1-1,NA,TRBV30,TGTGCCTGGAGGTCGAGCGGTTGGACTGAAGCTTTCTTT,CAWRSSGWTEAFF
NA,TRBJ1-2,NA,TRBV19,TGTGCCAGTAGTATACGCCAAGGAGTCTATGGCTACACCTTC,CASSIRQGVYGYTF
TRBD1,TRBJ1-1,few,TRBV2,TGTGCCAGCAGGGACAGGCAGAACACTGAAGCTTTCTTT,CASRDRQNTEAFF
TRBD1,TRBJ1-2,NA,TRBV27,TGTGCCAGCCGCAAAGGGGGCATGGGTGGCTACACCTTC,CASRKGGMGGYTF
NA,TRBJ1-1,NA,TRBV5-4,TGTGCCAGCAGCACTAAAGCCTCAGGGGAAGCTTTCTTT,CASSTKASGEAFF
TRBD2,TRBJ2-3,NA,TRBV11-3,TGTGCCAGCAGCTCGGGACTATCCTCCGATACGCAGTATTTT,CASSSGLSSDTQYF
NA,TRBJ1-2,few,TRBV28,TGTGCCAGCAGTCGATACTGGGCTTATGGCTACACCTTC,CASSRYWAYGYTF
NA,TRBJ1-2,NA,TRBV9,TGTGCCAGCAGCCCCCATCTAAGTCAGGGCTCCTATGGCTACACCTTC,CASSPHLSQGSYGYTF
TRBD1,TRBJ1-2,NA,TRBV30,TGTGCCTGGAGTGTATCAGCACAGGGGGGACGCTACACCTTC,CAWSVSAQGGRYTF
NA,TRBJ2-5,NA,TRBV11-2,TGTGCCAGCACCCAACCTCCACCAGCCCTAGGGGCCCAGTACTTC,CASTQPPPALGAQYF
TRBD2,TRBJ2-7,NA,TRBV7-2,TGTGCCAGCAGCCCCGGACTAGCCGTTTACGAGCAGTACTTC,CASSPGLAVYEQYF
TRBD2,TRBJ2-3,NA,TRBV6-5,TGTGCCAGCGGACTAGCGGGGGGGAGGGATACGCAGTATTTT,CASGLAGGRDTQYF
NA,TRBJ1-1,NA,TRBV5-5,TGTGCCAGCAGCTTAGCGGCGCTGACTGAAGCTTTCTTT,CASSLAALTEAFF
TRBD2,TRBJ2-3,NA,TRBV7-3,TGTGCCAGCAGTGCGGCGGGGGCAGATACGCAGTATTTT,CASSAAGADTQYF
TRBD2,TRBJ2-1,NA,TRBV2,TGTGCCAGCAGTGAGGTAGGGACTAGCGTTCCGTTCTTC,CASSEVGTSVPFF
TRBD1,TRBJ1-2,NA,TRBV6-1,TGTGCCAGCGTCAGACCGGGACAGTTCTATGGCTACACCTTC,CASVRPGQFYGYTF